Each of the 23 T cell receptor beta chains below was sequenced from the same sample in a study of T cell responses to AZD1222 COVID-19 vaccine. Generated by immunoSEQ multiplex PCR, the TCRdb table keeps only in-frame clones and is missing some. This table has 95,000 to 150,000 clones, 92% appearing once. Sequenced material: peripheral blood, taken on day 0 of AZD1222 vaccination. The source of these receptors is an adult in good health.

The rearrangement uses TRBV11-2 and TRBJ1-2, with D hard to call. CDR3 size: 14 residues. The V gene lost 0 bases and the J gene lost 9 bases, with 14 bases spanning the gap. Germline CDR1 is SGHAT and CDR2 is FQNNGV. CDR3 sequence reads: CASSLDRRPGRYTF. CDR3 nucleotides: TGTGCCAGCAGCTTAGATCGTCGGCCTGGACGCTACACCTTC.

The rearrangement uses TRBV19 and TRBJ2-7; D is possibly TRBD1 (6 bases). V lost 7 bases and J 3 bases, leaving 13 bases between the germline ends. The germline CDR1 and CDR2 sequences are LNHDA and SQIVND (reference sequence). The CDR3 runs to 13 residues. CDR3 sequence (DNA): TGTGCCAGTACAAGAGGCAGGGGCTACGAGCAGTACTTC. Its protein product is CASTRGRGYEQYF.

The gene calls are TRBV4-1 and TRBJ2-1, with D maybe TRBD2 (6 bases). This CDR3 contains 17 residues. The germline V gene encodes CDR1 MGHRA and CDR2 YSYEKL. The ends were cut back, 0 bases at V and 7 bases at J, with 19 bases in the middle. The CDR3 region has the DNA TGCGCCAGCAGCCAAGATCCCTTGGCGGGGAAGATAAATGAGCAGTTCTTC. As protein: CASSQDPLAGKINEQFF.

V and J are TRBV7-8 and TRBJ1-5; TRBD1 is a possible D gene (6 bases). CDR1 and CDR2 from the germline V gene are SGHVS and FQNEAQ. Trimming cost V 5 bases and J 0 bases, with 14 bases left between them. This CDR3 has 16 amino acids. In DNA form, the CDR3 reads TGTGCCAGCAGCGCCGGACAGAGAAATAGCAATCAGCCCCAGCATTTT. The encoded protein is CASSAGQRNSNQPQHF.

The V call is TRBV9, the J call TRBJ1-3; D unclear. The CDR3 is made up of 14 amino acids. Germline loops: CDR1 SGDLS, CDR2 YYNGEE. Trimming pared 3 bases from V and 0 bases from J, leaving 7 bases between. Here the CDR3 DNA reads TGTGCCAGCAGCGGGGCCTCCTCTGGAAACACCATATATTTT. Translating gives CASSGASSGNTIYF.

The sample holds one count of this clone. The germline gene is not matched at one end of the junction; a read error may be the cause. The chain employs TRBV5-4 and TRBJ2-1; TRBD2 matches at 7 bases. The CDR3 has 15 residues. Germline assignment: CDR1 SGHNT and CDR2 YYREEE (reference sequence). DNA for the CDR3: TGTGCCAGCACCTTGGGCCTAGCGGAGTCCAATGAGCAGTTCTTC. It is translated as CASTLGLAESNEQFF.

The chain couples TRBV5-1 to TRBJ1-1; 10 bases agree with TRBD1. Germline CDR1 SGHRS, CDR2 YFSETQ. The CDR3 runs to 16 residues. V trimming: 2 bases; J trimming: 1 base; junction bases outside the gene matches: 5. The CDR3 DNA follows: TGCGCCAGCAGCTTAAGACAGGGGGCGCGGAACACTGAAGCTTTCTTT. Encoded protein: CASSLRQGARNTEAFF.

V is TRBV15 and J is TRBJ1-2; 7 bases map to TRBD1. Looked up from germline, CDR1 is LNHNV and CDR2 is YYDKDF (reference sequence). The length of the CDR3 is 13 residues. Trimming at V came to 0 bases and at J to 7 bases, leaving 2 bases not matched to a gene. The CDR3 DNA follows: TGTGCCACCAGCAGAGAGGACAGGACTGGCTACACCTTC. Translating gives CATSREDRTGYTF.

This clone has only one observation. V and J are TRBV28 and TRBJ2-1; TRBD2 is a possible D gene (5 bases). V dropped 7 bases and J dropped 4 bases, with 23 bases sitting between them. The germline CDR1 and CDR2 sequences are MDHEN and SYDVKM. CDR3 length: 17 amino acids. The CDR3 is CASTPTRGLTPYNEQFF. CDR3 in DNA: TGTGCCAGCACTCCTACGCGCGGGCTCACCCCATACAATGAGCAGTTCTTC.

CDR3 coding DNA: TGTGCCAGCAGTTTGGCCCGCATGAACACTGAAGCTTTCTTT. Its translation: CASSLARMNTEAFF. The gene calls are TRBV28 and TRBJ1-1; D is undetermined. There are 14 residues in the CDR3. The V and J ends lost 3 bases and 0 bases respectively, with 8 bases between them. Germline-derived CDR1 and CDR2 are MDHEN and SYDVKM.

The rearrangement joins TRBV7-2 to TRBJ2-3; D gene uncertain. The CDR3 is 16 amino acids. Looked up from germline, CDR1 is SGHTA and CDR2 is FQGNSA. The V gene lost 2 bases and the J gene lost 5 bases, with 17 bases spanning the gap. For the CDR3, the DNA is TGTGCCAGCAGCTTAAGGATTGGGCTAGTTAAAGATACGCAGTATTTT. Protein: CASSLRIGLVKDTQYF.

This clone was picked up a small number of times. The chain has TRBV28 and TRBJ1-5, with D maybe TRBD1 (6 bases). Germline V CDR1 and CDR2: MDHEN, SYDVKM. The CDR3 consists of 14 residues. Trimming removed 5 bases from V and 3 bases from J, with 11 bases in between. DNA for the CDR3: TGTGCCAGCAGTCTCTGGACAGACAATCAGCCCCAGCATTTT. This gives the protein CASSLWTDNQPQHF.

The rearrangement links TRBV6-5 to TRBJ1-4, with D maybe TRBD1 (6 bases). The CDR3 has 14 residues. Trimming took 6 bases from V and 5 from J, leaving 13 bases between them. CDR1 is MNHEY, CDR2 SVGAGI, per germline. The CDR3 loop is CASRATGGNEKLFF. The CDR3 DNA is TGTGCCAGCAGGGCGACAGGTGGCAATGAAAAACTGTTTTTT.

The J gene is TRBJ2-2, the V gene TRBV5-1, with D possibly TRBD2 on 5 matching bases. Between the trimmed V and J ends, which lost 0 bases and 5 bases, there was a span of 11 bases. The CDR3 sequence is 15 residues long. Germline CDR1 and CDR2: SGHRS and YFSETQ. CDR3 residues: CASSLAKSGTGELFF. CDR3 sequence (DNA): TGCGCCAGCAGCTTGGCCAAATCGGGAACCGGGGAGCTGTTTTTT. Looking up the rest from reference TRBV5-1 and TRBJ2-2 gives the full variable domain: KAGVTQTPRYLIKTRGQQVTLSCSPISGHRSVSWYQQTPGQGLQFLFEYFSETQRNKGNFPGRFSGRQFSNSRSEMNVSTLELGDSALYLCASSLAKSGTGELFFGEGSRLTVL.

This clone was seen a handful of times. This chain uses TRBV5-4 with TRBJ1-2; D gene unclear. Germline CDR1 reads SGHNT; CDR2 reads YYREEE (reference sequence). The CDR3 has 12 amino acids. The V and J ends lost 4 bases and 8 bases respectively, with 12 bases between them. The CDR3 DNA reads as TGTGCCAGCAGCAAAGATATTCGGGGCTACACCTTC. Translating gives CASSKDIRGYTF. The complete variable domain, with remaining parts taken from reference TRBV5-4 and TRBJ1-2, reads ETGVTQSPTHLIKTRGQQVTLRCSSQSGHNTVSWYQQALGQGPQFIFQYYREEENGRGNFPPRFSGLQFPNYSSELNVNALELDDSALYLCASSKDIRGYTFGSGTRLTVV.

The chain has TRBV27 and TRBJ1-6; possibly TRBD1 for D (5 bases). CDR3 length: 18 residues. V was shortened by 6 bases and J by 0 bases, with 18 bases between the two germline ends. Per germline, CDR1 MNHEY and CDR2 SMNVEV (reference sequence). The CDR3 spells CASRPLVGGSSYNSPLHF. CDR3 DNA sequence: TGTGCCAGCAGACCACTAGTCGGGGGAAGCTCCTATAATTCACCCCTCCACTTT.

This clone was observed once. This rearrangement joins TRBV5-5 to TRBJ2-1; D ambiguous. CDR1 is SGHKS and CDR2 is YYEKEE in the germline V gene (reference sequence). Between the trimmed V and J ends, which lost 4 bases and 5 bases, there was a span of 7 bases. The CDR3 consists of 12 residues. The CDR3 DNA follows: TGTGCCAGCAGCGCTGGGAACAATGAGCAGTTCTTC. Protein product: CASSAGNNEQFF.

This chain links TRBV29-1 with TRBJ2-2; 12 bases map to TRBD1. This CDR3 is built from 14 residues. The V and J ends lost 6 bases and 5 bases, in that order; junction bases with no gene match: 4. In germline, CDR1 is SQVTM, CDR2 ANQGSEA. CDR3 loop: CSVGTGGSTGELFF. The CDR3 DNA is TGCAGCGTGGGGACAGGGGGCAGTACCGGGGAGCTGTTTTTT.

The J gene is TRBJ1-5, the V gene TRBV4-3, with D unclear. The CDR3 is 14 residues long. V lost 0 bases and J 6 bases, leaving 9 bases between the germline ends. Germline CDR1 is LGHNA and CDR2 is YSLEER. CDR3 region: CASSQDEGSQPQHF. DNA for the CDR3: TGCGCCAGCAGCCAAGATGAGGGATCTCAGCCCCAGCATTTT.

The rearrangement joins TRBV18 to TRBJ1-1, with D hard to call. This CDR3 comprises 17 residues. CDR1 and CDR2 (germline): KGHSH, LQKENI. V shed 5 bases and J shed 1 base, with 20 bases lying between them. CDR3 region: CASSSDRIGLRNTEAFF. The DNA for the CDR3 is TGTGCCAGCTCATCCGACCGCATCGGGCTTCGGAACACTGAAGCTTTCTTT.

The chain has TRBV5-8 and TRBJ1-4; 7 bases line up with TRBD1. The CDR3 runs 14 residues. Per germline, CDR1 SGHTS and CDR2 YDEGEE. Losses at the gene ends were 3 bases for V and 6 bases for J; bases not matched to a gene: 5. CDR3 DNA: TGTGCCAGCAGCTCTCGCGACAGGGATGAAAAACTGTTTTTT. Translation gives CASSSRDRDEKLFF.

CDR3 in amino acids: CASSIAGSYNEQFF. CDR3 coding DNA: TGTGCCAGTAGTATAGCGGGATCCTACAATGAGCAGTTCTTC. V and J are TRBV19 and TRBJ2-1; TRBD2 is a possible D gene (5 bases). This CDR3 comprises 14 residues. V lost 1 base and J lost 1, with 5 bases in between. Germline lookup yields CDR1 LNHDA and CDR2 SQIVND (reference sequence).

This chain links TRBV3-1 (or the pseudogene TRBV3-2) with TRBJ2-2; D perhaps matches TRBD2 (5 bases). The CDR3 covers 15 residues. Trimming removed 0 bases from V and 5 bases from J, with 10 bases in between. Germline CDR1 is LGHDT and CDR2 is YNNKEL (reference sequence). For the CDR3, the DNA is TGTGCCAGCAGCCAAGACATCCCGGGGACCGGGGAGCTGTTTTTT. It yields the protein CASSQDIPGTGELFF.